This note documents a single T cell receptor beta chain sequence. The CDR3 has 14 residues. The germline gives CDR1 KGHSH, CDR2 LQKENI. Between the trimmed V and J ends, which lost 5 bases and 7 bases, there was a span of 14 bases. This sample stems from a study of blood T cell repertoires in COVID-19. Study context: COVID-19 samples collected from the United States, Italy and Spain covered acute and convalescent phases.

Clones were read by immunoSEQ multiplex PCR, and TCRdb kept only the in-frame ones, dropping some. The sample lists 95,000 or so clones, less than 90% occurring once. Sequencing was carried out using peripheral blood. The sequence was collected from a man older than 75 with active or convalescent COVID-19. This rearrangement joins TRBV18 to TRBJ1-4; D is possibly TRBD1 (6 bases). CDR3 in DNA: TGTGCCAGCTCAAGCTCAACAGGGCTTGAAAAACTGTTTTTT. This encodes CASSSSTGLEKLFF.